This TCR beta chain was identified in a study of blood T cell repertoires in COVID-19. Looking at the study overall: Samples taken during acute and convalescent COVID-19 were collected in the United States, Italy and Spain. The analysed material was cDNA or gDNA that came from T cells, B-cell-depleted T cells, or PBMCs.

Per the original methods: Estimated nucleated cell counts came from reference gene primer amplification. Assay: immunoSEQ multiplex PCR; the TCRdb copy retains only in-frame clones and omits some. V, J and clone size are those of that table, while D and trimming were read from the DNA. Counted here are 90,000 to 110,000 clones, roughly 82% occurring once; the ten biggest clones make up under 8%. Germline CDR1 MNHEY, CDR2 SMNVEV (reference sequence). Trimming took 6 bases from V and 3 from J, leaving 2 bases between them. This CDR3 has 10 residues. This chain uses TRBV27 with TRBJ2-5; no definite D call. The sample comprised peripheral blood. The TCR sequence derives from a woman of 80 years or more with active or convalescent COVID-19. The CDR3 DNA reads as TGTGCCAGCAGCGAAGAGACCCAGTACTTC. Amino acid sequence: CASSEETQYF.